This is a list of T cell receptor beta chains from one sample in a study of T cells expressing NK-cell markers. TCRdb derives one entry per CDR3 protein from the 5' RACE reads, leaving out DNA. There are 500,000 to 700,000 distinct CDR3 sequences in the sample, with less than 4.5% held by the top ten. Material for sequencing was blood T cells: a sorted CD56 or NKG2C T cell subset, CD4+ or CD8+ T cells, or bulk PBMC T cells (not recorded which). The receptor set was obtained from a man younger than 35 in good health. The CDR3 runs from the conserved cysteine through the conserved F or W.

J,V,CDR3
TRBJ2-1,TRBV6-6,CASSPRRDAPSF
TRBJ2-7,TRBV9,CASSVGPSGKLDEQYF
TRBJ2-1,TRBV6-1,CASSQSVGSKDEQFF
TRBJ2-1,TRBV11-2,CASSYPDPEGSLYNEQFF
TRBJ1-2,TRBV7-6,CASSFGGTGNYGYTF
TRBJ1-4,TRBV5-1,CASSPFPTATNEKLFF
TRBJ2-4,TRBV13,CASSRPMSADRAKNIQYF
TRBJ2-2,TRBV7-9,CAGWTDNTGELFF
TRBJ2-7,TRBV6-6,CASRAGQGFEQYF
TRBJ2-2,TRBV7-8,CASSLFGGTANTGELFF
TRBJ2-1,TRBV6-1,CASSKGTSGYNEQFF
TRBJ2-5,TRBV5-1,CASSLRRGAGREETQYF
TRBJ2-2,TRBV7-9,CASSSTETQPNTGELFF
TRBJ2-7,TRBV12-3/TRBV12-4,CASSLQLASEQYF
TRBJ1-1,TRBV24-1,CATSDSPFGVGEAFF
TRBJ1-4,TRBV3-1,CASSQGIQEEKLFF
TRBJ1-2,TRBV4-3,CASSQDGWGAGVYGYTF
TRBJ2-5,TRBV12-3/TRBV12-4,CASSTGTAEETQYF
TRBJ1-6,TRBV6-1,CASSEIYSPLHF
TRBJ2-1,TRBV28,CASSFPRLAGGYNEQFF
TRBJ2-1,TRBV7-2,CASREPGLGFNEQFF
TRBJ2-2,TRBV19,CASRNRPTTGELFF